This T cell receptor beta chain was sequenced during a study of CD8+CD57+ T cells in acquired aplastic anemia. Study-wide background: Mean yield of DNA from sorted CD4+ and CD8+ cells was 2.5 to 4 ug.

CDR3 and TCR beta VDJ profiling relied on genomic DNA as the template. TCRdb itself ran the reads through MiXCR, one entry per CDR3 protein. The data hold some 290,000 distinct CDR3 sequences, with 50% to 70% observed a single time. Notes on the study in general: The number of CD8+ CDR3 sequences shared by patients and controls was twenty-nine. Significant differences in CD8+ Simpson's diversity were not observed between patients and controls.

Per germline, CDR1 SEHNR and CDR2 FQNEAQ (reference sequence). V was cut by 4 bases and J by 4 bases, with 16 bases left in between. The CDR3 has 15 residues. As to this clonotype: The target antigen is unknown.

Sequenced material: sorted CD4+, CD8+, or CD8+CD57+ T cells (not recorded which) from PBMCs. The chain joins TRBV7-9 to TRBJ1-2; possible D gene TRBD1, 5 bases. The TCR comes from a human donor with severe aplastic anemia or a healthy control (not recorded which). CDR3 coding DNA: TGTGCCAGCAGCTCGTCGGGGGTTGGGTCCTATGGCTACACCTTC. Amino acids: CASSSSGVGSYGYTF.